The following is a TCR beta chain sequence with its context. Antigen: not known. The PCR used 60 Vbeta and 13 Jbeta primers. In the source study's methods: Among the unique TCR beta chains that a later analysis counted, about 85 million in all, about 12 million were shared. Sequenced by immunoSEQ multiplex PCR; TCRdb stores in-frame clones only, minus some. For V, J and clone size, that table is used; D and trimming come from the DNA. The sample consists of about 77,000 clones, around 78% of them appearing once. Per germline, CDR1 SGHRS and CDR2 YFSETQ. The CDR3 runs 13 residues. V lost 0 bases, J lost 5 bases, and 8 bases lay in between. The record originates from a study of cytomegalovirus exposure and HLA in healthy donors. Study-level results: Reports credit the classifier with highly specific, highly sensitive diagnosis of cytomegalovirus status.

The clonotype originates from a man aged 35 to 55 in good health and CMV-seronegative. The sequencing input was PBMCs. The rearrangement links TRBV5-1 to TRBJ2-5; no clear D gene. The CDR3 sequence is CASSLATTETQYF. The CDR3 region has the DNA TGCGCCAGCAGCTTGGCGACAACGGAGACCCAGTACTTC.